The sequence of this T cell receptor beta chain was determined in a study of T cell responses to AZD1222 COVID-19 vaccine. Overall study findings and caveats: Across the whole spike, CD4 TCRs peaked at regions 160-218 and 743-854.

Germline CDR1 WNHNN, CDR2 SYGVQD (reference sequence). The CDR3 runs to 10 residues. V lost 5 bases and J 7 bases, leaving 5 bases between the germline ends. TCRdb's table, derived via immunoSEQ multiplex PCR, lists solely in-frame clones and lacks some. This sample has around 140,000 clones, with approximately 92% found just once. Second-dose recipients at about 4 or about 12 weeks were treated as one pooled group. Concerning this clone itself: The target antigen is unknown.

Sequencing was performed on peripheral blood, taken 28 days after the second AZD1222 dose. This rearrangement joins TRBV10-1 to TRBJ1-2; D ambiguous. The sequence was obtained from an adult who received the AZD1222 COVID-19 vaccine. CDR3 loop: CASSWGGYTF. The CDR3 DNA follows: TGCGCCAGCAGTTGGGGTGGCTACACCTTC.